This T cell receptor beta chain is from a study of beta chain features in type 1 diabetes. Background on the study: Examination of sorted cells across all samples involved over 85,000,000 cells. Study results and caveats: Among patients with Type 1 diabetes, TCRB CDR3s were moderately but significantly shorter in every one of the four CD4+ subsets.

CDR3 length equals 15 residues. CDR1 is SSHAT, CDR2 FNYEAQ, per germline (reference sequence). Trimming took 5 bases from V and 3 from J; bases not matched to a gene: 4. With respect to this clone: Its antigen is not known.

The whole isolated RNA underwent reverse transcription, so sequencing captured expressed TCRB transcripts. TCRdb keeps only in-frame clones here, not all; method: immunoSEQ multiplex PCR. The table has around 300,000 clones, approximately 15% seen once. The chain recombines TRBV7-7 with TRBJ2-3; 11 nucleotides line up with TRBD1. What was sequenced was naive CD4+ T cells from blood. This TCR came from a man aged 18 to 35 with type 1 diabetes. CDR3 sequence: CASSAGTGGTDTQYF. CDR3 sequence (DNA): TGTGCCAGCAGCGCGGGGACAGGGGGAACAGATACGCAGTATTTT.